This T cell receptor beta chain was profiled in a study of T cell repertoires in cytomegalovirus infection. In regard to this clonotype: As yet, its antigen is unknown. Relative to the germline gene, one junction end is altered; a read error may explain this.

Germline V lookup: CDR1 LGHNA, CDR2 YNFKEQ. This CDR3 spans 20 amino acids. MiXCR was run by TCRdb on the reads, yielding one entry per CDR3 protein. The profile covers 150,000 or so distinct CDR3 sequences, with less than 25% appearing a single time and under 30% taken by the ten largest. The chain couples TRBV4-2 to TRBJ2-4, with 16 positions matching TRBD2. This clonotype originated in a human donor in good health (CMV status not recorded). Some clones in this sample may be carry-over from other donors' samples. The starting material was CD8+ T cells from cultured PBMCs, obtained from culture after CMV antigen stimulation. CDR3 nucleotide sequence: TGTGCCAGCAGCCTCTCCACTGGGACTAGCGGGGGGGCGGCCAAAAACAGTCAGTACTTC. As protein: CASSLSTGTSGGAAKNSQYF.